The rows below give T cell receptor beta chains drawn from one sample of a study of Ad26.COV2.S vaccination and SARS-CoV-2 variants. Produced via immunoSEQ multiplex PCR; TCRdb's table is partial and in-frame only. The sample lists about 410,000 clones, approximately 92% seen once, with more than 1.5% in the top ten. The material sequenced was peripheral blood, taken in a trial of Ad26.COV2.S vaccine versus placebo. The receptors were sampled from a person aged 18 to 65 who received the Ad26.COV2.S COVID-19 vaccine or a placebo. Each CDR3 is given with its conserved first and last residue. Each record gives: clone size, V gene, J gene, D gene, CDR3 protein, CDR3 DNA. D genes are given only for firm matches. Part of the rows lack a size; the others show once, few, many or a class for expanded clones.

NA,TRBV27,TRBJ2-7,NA,CASSLSAGFSYEQYF,TGTGCCAGCAGTTTATCCGCAGGGTTCTCCTACGAGCAGTACTTC
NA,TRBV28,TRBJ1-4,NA,CALGWSKPTNEKLFF,TGTGCCTTAGGTTGGTCTAAACCAACTAATGAAAAACTGTTTTTT
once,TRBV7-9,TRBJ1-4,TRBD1,CASSLGEQGGRGEKLFF,TGTGCCAGCAGCTTAGGTGAACAGGGGGGCCGAGGTGAAAAACTGTTTTTT
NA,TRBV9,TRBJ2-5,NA,CASSTSGMLETQYF,TGTGCCAGCAGCACATCAGGGATGTTGGAGACCCAGTACTTC
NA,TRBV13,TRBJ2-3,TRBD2,CASSFGKLAGVPTQYF,TGTGCCAGCAGCTTTGGCAAACTAGCGGGGGTGCCGACGCAGTATTTT
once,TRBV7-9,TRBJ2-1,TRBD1,CASRDWTGNNEQFF,TGTGCCAGTCGTGACTGGACAGGAAACAATGAGCAGTTCTTC
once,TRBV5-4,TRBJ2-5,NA,CASSFGRAQETQYF,TGTGCCAGCAGCTTTGGCAGGGCCCAAGAGACCCAGTACTTC
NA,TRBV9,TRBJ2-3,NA,CASSVAASVEGTDTQYF,TGTGCCAGCAGCGTAGCCGCGTCAGTGGAGGGCACAGATACGCAGTATTTT
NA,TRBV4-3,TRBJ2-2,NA,CASSQPSGGELFF,TGCGCCAGCAGCCAACCGTCGGGCGGGGAGCTGTTTTTT
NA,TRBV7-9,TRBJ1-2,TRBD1,CASSLTGTVGYTF,TGTGCCAGCAGCTTAACCGGGACAGTAGGCTACACCTTC
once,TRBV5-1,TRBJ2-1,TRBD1,CASSFVRGQYNEQFF,TGCGCCAGCAGCTTTGTCAGGGGGCAATACAATGAGCAGTTCTTC
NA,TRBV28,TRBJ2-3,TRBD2,CASRPLMTSGEDTQYF,TGTGCCAGCAGACCTCTGATGACTAGCGGGGAAGATACGCAGTATTTT
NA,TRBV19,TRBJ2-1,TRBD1,CASSIPQWDRVGNEQFF,TGTGCCAGTAGTATCCCGCAATGGGACAGGGTAGGAAATGAGCAGTTCTTC
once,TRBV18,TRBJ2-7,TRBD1,CASSPTRDRRSYEQYF,TGTGCCAGCTCACCCACCCGGGACAGGAGGTCCTACGAGCAGTACTTC
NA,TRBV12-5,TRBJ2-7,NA,CASGLVLGLIYEQYF,TGTGCTAGTGGTTTGGTACTAGGACTGATCTACGAGCAGTACTTC
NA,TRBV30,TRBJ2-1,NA,CAWSWGRNEQFF,TGTGCCTGGAGCTGGGGGCGCAATGAGCAGTTCTTC
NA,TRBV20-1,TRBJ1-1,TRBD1,CSAPRQGWAFF,TGCAGTGCTCCGAGACAGGGTTGGGCTTTCTTT
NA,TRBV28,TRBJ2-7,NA,CASSLGQGSYEQYF,TGTGCCAGCAGTTTAGGGCAGGGATCCTACGAGCAGTACTTC
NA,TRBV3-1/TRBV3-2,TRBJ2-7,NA,CASSRDRFSFSYEQYF,TGTGCCAGCAGCCGAGACAGGTTTTCCTTCTCCTACGAGCAGTACTTC
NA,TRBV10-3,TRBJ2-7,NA,CAISPKVSSYEQYF,TGTGCCATCAGCCCGAAGGTGAGCTCCTACGAGCAGTACTTC
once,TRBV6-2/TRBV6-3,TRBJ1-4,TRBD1,CASSYSGQVFVEKLFF,TGTGCCAGCAGTTACTCGGGACAGGTCTTTGTGGAAAAACTGTTTTTT
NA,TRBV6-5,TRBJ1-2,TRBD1,CASSRQGHYGYTF,TGTGCCAGCAGTAGACAGGGCCACTATGGCTACACCTTC
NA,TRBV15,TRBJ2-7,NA,CATSREESYEQYF,TGTGCCACCAGTCGTGAGGAGAGCTACGAGCAGTACTTC
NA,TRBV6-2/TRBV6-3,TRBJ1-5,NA,CASSYHRMATSNQPQHF,TGTGCCAGCAGTTACCACAGGATGGCAACTAGCAATCAGCCCCAGCATTTT
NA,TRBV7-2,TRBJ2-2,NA,CASSLDYGTGELFF,TGTGCCAGCAGCTTAGACTATGGTACCGGGGAGCTGTTTTTT
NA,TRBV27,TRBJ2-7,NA,CASSIPRGEQYF,TGTGCCAGCAGTATCCCGCGGGGCGAGCAGTACTTC
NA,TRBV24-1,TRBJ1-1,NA,CATSDSAEAFF,TGTGCCACCAGTGATTCCGCTGAAGCTTTCTTT
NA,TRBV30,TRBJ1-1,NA,CAWANVGNTEAFF,TGTGCCTGGGCTAACGTGGGGAACACTGAAGCTTTCTTT
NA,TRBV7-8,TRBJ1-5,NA,CASSPGGPYSNQPQHF,TGTGCCAGCAGCCCCGGGGGCCCTTATAGCAATCAGCCCCAGCATTTT
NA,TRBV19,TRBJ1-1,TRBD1,CASSIVPQGAGGNTEAFF,TGTGCCAGTAGTATCGTGCCGCAGGGGGCAGGAGGGAACACTGAAGCTTTCTTT
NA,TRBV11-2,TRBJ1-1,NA,CASSLASPGGRNTEAFF,TGTGCCAGCAGCTTAGCATCCCCGGGGGGCAGGAACACTGAAGCTTTCTTT
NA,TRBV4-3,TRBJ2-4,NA,CASSQDQGVGLFDKNIQYF,TGCGCCAGCAGCCAAGATCAGGGAGTCGGGCTTTTTGACAAAAACATTCAGTACTTC
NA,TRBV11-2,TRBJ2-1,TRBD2,CASSFSGGGPNEQFF,TGTGCCAGCAGCTTTAGCGGGGGGGGCCCCAATGAGCAGTTCTTC
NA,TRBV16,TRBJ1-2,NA,CASSQDDRNYGYTF,TGTGCCAGCAGCCAAGATGACAGGAACTATGGCTACACCTTC
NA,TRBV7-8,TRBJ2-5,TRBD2,CASSLRRWASGGAEKETQYF,TGTGCCAGCAGCTTACGAAGGTGGGCTAGCGGGGGGGCCGAAAAAGAGACCCAGTACTTC
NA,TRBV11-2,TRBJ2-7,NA,CASSLMEGVRYEQYF,TGTGCCAGCAGCTTAATGGAAGGGGTAAGGTACGAGCAGTACTTC